The 20 T cell receptor beta chains below were found in one sample sequenced in a study of CD8+ T cells in alopecia areata. In each case, RNA was isolated and then reverse transcribed into cDNA as the sequencing template. The method was immunoSEQ multiplex PCR; TCRdb's version includes in-frame clones alone and lacks a portion of them. The table shows 150,000 or so clones, with about three fifths occurring only once. Sequenced sample: CD4+ T cells sorted from blood. Receptors originate from a human donor in good health.

This clone was seen only a few times. The chain carries TRBV5-4 and TRBJ2-5, with D perhaps given as TRBD1 or TRBD2 (5 bases each). The CDR3 has 13 residues. V was clipped by 5 bases and J by 9 bases, with 17 bases between them. Germline V lookup: CDR1 SGHNT, CDR2 YYREEE (reference sequence). CDR3 protein: CASSTRDVGSQYF. CDR3 nucleotide sequence: TGTGCCAGCAGTACAAGGGACGTGGGGTCCCAGTACTTC.

This chain joins TRBV7-2 and TRBJ2-5, with TRBD2 identical over 7 bases. The V gene's germline CDR1 is SGHTA and CDR2 FQGNSA. The V gene end was trimmed by 5 bases and the J gene end by 1 base; junction bases not matched to a gene: 7. There are 15 residues in the CDR3. As DNA, the CDR3 is TGTGCCAGCAGCCGCCAGCGGGGCCTCCAAGAGACCCAGTACTTC. Amino acids: CASSRQRGLQETQYF.

This sequence joins TRBV7-2 and TRBJ2-3, with a weak D call TRBD2 (6 bases). The CDR3 runs 12 residues. Germline V gives CDR1 SGHTA, CDR2 FQGNSA. V was trimmed by 9 bases and J by 2 bases, leaving 9 bases between them. The CDR3 reads CASSGNTDTQYF. The CDR3 bases are TGTGCCAGTAGCGGAAACACAGATACGCAGTATTTT.

This clone was picked up a small number of times. V gene TRBV27 combines with J gene TRBJ2-3, with 8 bases that match TRBD1. This CDR3 is 16 amino acids long. CDR1 is MNHEY, CDR2 SMNVEV, per germline (reference sequence). The J segment lost 6 bases and the V segment lost 4 bases, leaving 12 bases of the junction unmatched. The CDR3 region has the DNA TGTGCCAGCAGTTGGGGCCCCGGGACAGGAACGGATACGCAGTATTTT. Its translation: CASSWGPGTGTDTQYF.

The chain is built from TRBV6-1 and TRBJ2-5; 7 nucleotides align to TRBD1. CDR3 length: 14 residues. Trimming removed 5 bases from V and 8 bases from J; junction bases left unmatched: 11. CDR1 and CDR2 from the germline V gene are MNHNS and SASEGT. CDR3 protein: CASSKPGQLITQYF. The CDR3 DNA reads TGTGCCAGCAGTAAACCGGGACAGTTGATTACCCAGTACTTC.

This clone came up once. The chain couples TRBV5-4 to TRBJ2-6, with 7 nucleotides matching TRBD1. CDR3 length: 17 amino acids. Germline V gives CDR1 SGHNT, CDR2 YYREEE (reference sequence). Trimming removed 4 bases from V and 3 bases from J; junction bases left unmatched: 10. DNA of the CDR3: TGTGCCAGCAGCCCCCAGGGGGTTAAGTTTGGGGCCAACGTCCTGACTTTC. Translation gives CASSPQGVKFGANVLTF.

The chain carries TRBV5-1 and TRBJ1-1, with D unclear. This CDR3 spans 13 amino acids. V was trimmed by 4 bases and J by 5 bases, leaving 12 bases between them. Germline-derived CDR1 and CDR2 are SGHRS and YFSETQ. The CDR3 spells CASSVGRGTEAFF. Written as DNA, the CDR3 is TGCGCCAGCAGCGTCGGACGAGGGACTGAAGCTTTCTTT.

In this sample, this clone turned up a few times. This chain connects TRBV25-1 to TRBJ2-6; D is uncertain. This CDR3 region has 16 residues. Germline V gene data show CDR1 as MGHDK and CDR2 as SYGVNS. V lost 2 bases and J 2 bases, leaving 10 bases between the germline ends. The chain's CDR3 is CASSEIVGTGANVLTF. For the CDR3, the DNA is TGTGCCAGCAGTGAAATTGTGGGTACTGGGGCCAACGTCCTGACTTTC.

The chain has TRBV4-1 and TRBJ1-1; no clear D. Germline CDR1 MGHRA, CDR2 YSYEKL. This CDR3 has 12 amino acids. V was clipped by 2 bases and J by 11 bases, with 12 bases between them. This CDR3 is CASSQPFDGAFF. For the CDR3, the DNA is TGCGCCAGCAGCCAACCCTTTGACGGGGCTTTCTTT.

This clone was observed a handful of times. The V and J genes are TRBV30 and TRBJ1-2; 9 bases match TRBD1. The CDR3 has 14 amino acids. The germline V gene encodes CDR1 GTSNPN and CDR2 SVGIG (reference sequence). V lost 3 bases to trimming and J lost 3 bases; unmatched junction nucleotides: 5. The CDR3 region is CAWRQGAAYYGYTF. CDR3 sequence (DNA): TGTGCCTGGAGACAGGGGGCTGCGTACTATGGCTACACCTTC.

This clone was found a few times. The chain is built from TRBV29-1 and TRBJ2-1; TRBD1 aligns across 10 bases. After removal of 8 bases from V and 10 bases from J, the junction contained 8 bases not matched to a gene. This CDR3 is built from 12 residues. The germline V gene encodes CDR1 SQVTM and CDR2 ANQGSEA. CDR3 sequence: CSYRQGADEQFF. The CDR3 nucleotides are TGCAGCTACCGACAGGGGGCCGACGAGCAGTTCTTC.

This clone was seen a few times. The V gene is TRBV7-9, the J gene TRBJ1-1; no clear D gene. The CDR3 is made up of 12 amino acids. The V end was cut by 1 base, the J end by 7 bases, with 7 bases between. Looked up from germline, CDR1 is SEHNR and CDR2 is FQNEAQ (reference sequence). The CDR3 bases are TGTGCCAGCAGCTTAGGAGACCGTGAAGCTTTCTTT. It encodes CASSLGDREAFF.

The chain recombines TRBV2 with TRBJ1-5; D unresolved. Germline CDR1 is SNHLY and CDR2 is FYNNEI. V was clipped by 4 bases and J by 0 bases, with 4 bases between them. The CDR3 loop spans 13 amino acids. The CDR3 region is CASSGDSNQPQHF. CDR3 bases: TGTGCCAGCAGTGGGGATAGCAATCAGCCCCAGCATTTT.

This clone was seen only a few times. The chain employs TRBV29-1 and TRBJ2-7, with a tentative D call TRBD2 (6 bases). Trimming removed 8 bases from V and 3 bases from J, with 11 bases in between. The CDR3 loop spans 11 amino acids. Per the germline V gene, CDR1 is SQVTM and CDR2 is ANQGSEA. CDR3 DNA sequence: TGCAGCTACGGGACTTACTACGAGCAGTACTTC. Translated: CSYGTYYEQYF.

This clone was seen more than once but under ten times. CDR3 amino acids: CASSLAGFRGRGETQYF. CDR3 bases: TGCGCCAGCAGCTTGGCCGGTTTCAGGGGGCGCGGGGAGACCCAGTACTTC. The chain joins TRBV5-1 to TRBJ2-5, with 8 bases that match TRBD1. With 0 bases clipped from V and 5 bases from J, the junction kept 12 bases outside the gene matches. CDR1 SGHRS and CDR2 YFSETQ come from the germline V gene. The CDR3 sequence is 17 residues long.

The J gene is TRBJ2-3, the V gene TRBV29-1; tentatively, D is TRBD1 or TRBD2 (6 bases each). The germline V gene has CDR1 SQVTM and CDR2 ANQGSEA. Trimming removed 4 bases at V and 2 bases at J, with 10 bases between. CDR3 length: 13 amino acids. The CDR3 DNA sequence: TGCAGCGTTGCGGGGGCCAACACAGATACGCAGTATTTT. This translates into CSVAGANTDTQYF.

About this clone itself: Other DNA sequences in this specimen translate into the identical CDR3. Here the CDR3 DNA reads TGCGCCAGCAGTCCCGCCACCGGGGAGCTGTTTTTT. It specifies CASSPATGELFF. V usage is TRBV5-1 and J usage is TRBJ2-2; D ambiguous. The length of the CDR3 is 12 residues. Trimming took 5 bases from V and 4 from J, leaving 6 bases between them. From germline, CDR1 is SGHRS and CDR2 YFSETQ. The full variable domain, with the rest looked up from reference TRBV5-1 and TRBJ2-2, is KAGVTQTPRYLIKTRGQQVTLSCSPISGHRSVSWYQQTPGQGLQFLFEYFSETQRNKGNFPGRFSGRQFSNSRSEMNVSTLELGDSALYLCASSPATGELFFGEGSRLTVL.

This clone was detected once. The chain joins TRBV29-1 to TRBJ2-7, with TRBD2 identical over 11 bases. Unmatched junction bases numbered 0, after V lost 7 bases and J lost 4 bases. This CDR3 contains 11 residues. Germline V gene lookup returns CDR1 SQVTM and CDR2 ANQGSEA. CDR3 loop: CSGTSGYEQYF. The CDR3 DNA sequence: TGCAGCGGGACTAGCGGGTACGAGCAGTACTTC.

The count of this clone is one. The rearrangement uses TRBV28 and TRBJ2-5, with TRBD2 as a possible D gene (5 bases). Trimming pared 0 bases from V and 5 bases from J, leaving 10 bases between. This CDR3 comprises 14 residues. Germline CDR1 MDHEN, CDR2 SYDVKM. The CDR3 DNA is TGTGCCAGCAGTTTATGGGCACGGAGGGAGACCCAGTACTTC. Translated, it gives CASSLWARRETQYF.

The sample holds a few counts of this clone. This sequence joins TRBV25-1 and TRBJ2-7; D is perhaps TRBD1 or TRBD2 (5 bases each). V was pared by 8 bases and J by 2 bases, with 13 bases between. Germline assignment: CDR1 MGHDK and CDR2 SYGVNS. CDR3 length equals 13 residues. Here the CDR3 reads CASGGTTTYEQYF. As DNA, the CDR3 is TGTGCCAGCGGGGGAACCACCACCTACGAGCAGTACTTC.